This T cell receptor (beta chain) was identified in a study of CD8 T cells in Susac syndrome. Trimming took 10 bases from V and 5 from J, leaving 15 bases between them. Germline V gene data show CDR1 as SEHNR and CDR2 as FQNEAQ (reference sequence). CDR3 size: 13 residues. The patients serving as multiple sclerosis controls were treatment-naive. They had stable or active relapsing-remitting disease and fulfilled revised McDonald criteria. The CD8+ and CD4+ T cells were negatively isolated, with the TEMRA cells enriched by FACS. A quantity of 0.5 to 1 ug RNA underwent reverse transcription using random hexamers. Amplification of TCR beta CDR3 across 54 Vbeta and 13 Jbeta was performed with immunoSEQ multiplex PCR. Via MiXCR, TCRdb re-called the immunoSEQ multiplex PCR reads, giving one row per CDR3 protein. The table lists 250,000 to 300,000 distinct CDR3 sequences, 65% to 90% of them singletons, with around 0.2% in the top ten.

Input material: CD8+ T cells from PBMCs. The V and J genes are TRBV7-9 and TRBJ2-1; maybe TRBD1 (5 bases). The TCR was taken from a human donor with multiple sclerosis. Written as DNA, the CDR3 is TGTGCCACTGCCGACAGTGCTGACAATGAGCAGTTCTTC. Translation: CATADSADNEQFF.